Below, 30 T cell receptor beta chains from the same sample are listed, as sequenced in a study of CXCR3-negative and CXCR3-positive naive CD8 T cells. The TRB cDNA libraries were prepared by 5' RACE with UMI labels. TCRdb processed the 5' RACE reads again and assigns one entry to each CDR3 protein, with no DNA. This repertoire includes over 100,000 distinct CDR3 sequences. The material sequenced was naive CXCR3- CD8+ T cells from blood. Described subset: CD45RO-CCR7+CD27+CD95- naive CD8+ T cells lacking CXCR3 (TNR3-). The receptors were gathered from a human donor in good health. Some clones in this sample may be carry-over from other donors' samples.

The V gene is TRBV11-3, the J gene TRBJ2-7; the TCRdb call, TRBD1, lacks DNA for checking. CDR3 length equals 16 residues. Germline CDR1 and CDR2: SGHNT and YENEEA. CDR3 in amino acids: CASSLDPGQGIYEQYF.

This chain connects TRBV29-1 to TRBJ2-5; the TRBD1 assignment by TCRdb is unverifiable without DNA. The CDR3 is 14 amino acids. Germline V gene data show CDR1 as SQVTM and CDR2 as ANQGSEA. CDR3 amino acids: CSVEDRDSQETQYF.

CDR3 sequence reads: CASSLGLWDEQFF. The chain joins TRBV4-3 to TRBJ2-1. Germline CDR1 LGHNA, CDR2 YSLEER. The CDR3 is 13 residues long.

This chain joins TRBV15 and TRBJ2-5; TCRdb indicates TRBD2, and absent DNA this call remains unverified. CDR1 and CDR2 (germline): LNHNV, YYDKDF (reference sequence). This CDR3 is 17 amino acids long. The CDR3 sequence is CATSRVASGVDQETQYF.

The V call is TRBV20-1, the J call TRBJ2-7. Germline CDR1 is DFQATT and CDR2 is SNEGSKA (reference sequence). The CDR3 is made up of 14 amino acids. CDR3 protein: CSARDLWRNYEQYF.

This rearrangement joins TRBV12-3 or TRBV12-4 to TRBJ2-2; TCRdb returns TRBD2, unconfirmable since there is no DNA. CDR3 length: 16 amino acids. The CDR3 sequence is CASIGFGGRDTGELFF.

The CDR3 here is CASRPRTGPQETQYF. The J gene is TRBJ2-5, the V gene TRBV11-2; no DNA is available, so the TRBD1 call from TCRdb remains unchecked. CDR3 size: 15 residues. Per the germline V gene, CDR1 is SGHAT and CDR2 is FQNNGV.

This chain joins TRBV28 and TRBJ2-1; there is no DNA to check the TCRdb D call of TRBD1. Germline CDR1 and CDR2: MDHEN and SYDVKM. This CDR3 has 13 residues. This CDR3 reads CASSFSQGNEQFF.

CDR3 sequence reads: CASSLWGYEQYF. The rearrangement joins TRBV7-8 to TRBJ2-7. The germline V gene has CDR1 SGHVS and CDR2 FQNEAQ. The CDR3 covers 12 residues. The entire variable domain, with the rest obtained from reference TRBV7-8 and TRBJ2-7, is as follows: GAGVSQSPRYKVAKRGQDVALRCDPISGHVSLFWYQQALGQGPEFLTYFQNEAQLDKSGLPSDRFFAERPEGSVSTLKIQRTQQEDSAVYLCASSLWGYEQYFGPGTRLTVT.

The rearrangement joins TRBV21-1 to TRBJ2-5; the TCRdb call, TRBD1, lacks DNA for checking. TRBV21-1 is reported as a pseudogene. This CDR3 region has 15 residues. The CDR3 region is CASRKGTGNQETQYF.

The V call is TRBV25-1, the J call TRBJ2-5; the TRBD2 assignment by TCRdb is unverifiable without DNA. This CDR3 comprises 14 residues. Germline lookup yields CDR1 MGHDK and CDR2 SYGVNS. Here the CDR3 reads CASSETSREGNQYF.

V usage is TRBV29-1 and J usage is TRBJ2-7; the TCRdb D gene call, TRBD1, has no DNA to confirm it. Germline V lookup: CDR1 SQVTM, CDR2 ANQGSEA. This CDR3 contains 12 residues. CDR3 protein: CSVFSGAGEQYF.

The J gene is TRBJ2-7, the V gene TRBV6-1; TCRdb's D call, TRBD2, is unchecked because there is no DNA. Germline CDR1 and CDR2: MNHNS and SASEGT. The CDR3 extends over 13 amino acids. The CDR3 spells CASSVRDRYEQYF.

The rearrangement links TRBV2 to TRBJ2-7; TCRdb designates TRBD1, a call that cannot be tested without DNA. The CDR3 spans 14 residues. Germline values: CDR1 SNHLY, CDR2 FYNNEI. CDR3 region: CASSEGQVTYEQYF.

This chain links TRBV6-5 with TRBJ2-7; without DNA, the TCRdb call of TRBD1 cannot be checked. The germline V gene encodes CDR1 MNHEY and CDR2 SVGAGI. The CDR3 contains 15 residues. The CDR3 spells CASSYSQGVSYEQYF.

CDR3 residues: CASSLSGGPDTQYF. This chain connects TRBV28 to TRBJ2-3. Germline CDR1 is MDHEN and CDR2 is SYDVKM. This CDR3 has 14 amino acids.

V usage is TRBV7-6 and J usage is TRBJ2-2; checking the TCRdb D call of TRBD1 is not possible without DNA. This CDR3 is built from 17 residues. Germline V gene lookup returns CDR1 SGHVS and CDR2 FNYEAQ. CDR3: CASSPPGWESGTGELFF.

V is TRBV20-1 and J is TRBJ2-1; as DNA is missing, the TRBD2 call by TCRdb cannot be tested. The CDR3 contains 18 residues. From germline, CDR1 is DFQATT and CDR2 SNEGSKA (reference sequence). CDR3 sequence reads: CSARDLGLVIYRSGEQFF.

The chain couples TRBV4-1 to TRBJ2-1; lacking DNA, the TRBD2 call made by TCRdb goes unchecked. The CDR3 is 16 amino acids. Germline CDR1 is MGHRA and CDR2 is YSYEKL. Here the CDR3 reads CASSPSGVGSYNEQFF.

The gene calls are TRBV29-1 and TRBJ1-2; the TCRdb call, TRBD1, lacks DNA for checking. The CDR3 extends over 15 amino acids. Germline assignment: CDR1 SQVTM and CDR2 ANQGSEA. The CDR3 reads CSVDEPGPKTGGYTF. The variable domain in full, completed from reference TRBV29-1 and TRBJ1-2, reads SAVISQKPSRDICQRGTSLTIQCQVDSQVTMMFWYRQQPGQSLTLIATANQGSEATYESGFVIDKFPISRPNLTFSTLTVSNMSPEDSSIYLCSVDEPGPKTGGYTFGSGTRLTVV.

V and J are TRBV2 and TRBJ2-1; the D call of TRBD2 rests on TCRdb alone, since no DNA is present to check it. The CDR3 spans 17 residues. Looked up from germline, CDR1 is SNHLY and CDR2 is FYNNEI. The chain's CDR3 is CASSRLAAPIGLNEQFF.

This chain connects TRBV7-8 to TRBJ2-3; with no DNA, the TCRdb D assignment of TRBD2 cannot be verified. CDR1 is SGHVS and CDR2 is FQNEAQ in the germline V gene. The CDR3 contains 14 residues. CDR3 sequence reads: CASSNPSGTDTQYF.

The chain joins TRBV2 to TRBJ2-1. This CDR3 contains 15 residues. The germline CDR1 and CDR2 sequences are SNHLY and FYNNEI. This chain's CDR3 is CASRRAGSSYNEQFF. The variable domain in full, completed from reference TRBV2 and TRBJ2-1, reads EPEVTQTPSHQVTQMGQEVILRCVPISNHLYFYWYRQILGQKVEFLVSFYNNEISEKSEIFDDQFSVERPDGSNFTLKIRSTKLEDSAMYFCASRRAGSSYNEQFFGPGTRLTVL.

The CDR3 spells CASSPSSDIYGYTF. The V call is TRBV7-9, the J call TRBJ1-2. Germline V gene data show CDR1 as SEHNR and CDR2 as FQNEAQ (reference sequence). CDR3 length: 14 amino acids. The variable domain in full, completed from reference TRBV7-9 and TRBJ1-2, reads DTGVSQNPRHKITKRGQNVTFRCDPISEHNRLYWYRQTLGQGPEFLTYFQNEAQLEKSRLLSDRFSAERPKGSFSTLEIQRTEQGDSAMYLCASSPSSDIYGYTFGSGTRLTVV.

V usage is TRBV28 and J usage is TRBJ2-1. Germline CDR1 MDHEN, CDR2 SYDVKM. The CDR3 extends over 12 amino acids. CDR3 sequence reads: CASSTTFNEQFF.

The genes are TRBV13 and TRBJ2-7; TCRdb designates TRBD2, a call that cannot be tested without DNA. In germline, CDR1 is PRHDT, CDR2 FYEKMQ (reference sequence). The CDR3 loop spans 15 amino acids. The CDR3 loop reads CASSLYGSTPYEQYF. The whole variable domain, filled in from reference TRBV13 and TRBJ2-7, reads AAGVIQSPRHLIKEKRETATLKCYPIPRHDTVYWYQQGPGQDPQFLISFYEKMQSDKGSIPDRFSAQQFSDYHSELNMSSLELGDSALYFCASSLYGSTPYEQYFGPGTRLTVT.

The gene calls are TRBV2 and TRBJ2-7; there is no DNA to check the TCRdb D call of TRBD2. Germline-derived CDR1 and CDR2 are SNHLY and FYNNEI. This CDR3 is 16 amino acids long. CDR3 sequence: CASTQPGTSVAYEQYF.

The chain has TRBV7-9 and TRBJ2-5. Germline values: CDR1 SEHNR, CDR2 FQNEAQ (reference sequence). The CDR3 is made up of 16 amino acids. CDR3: CASSLFTGNHQETQYF.

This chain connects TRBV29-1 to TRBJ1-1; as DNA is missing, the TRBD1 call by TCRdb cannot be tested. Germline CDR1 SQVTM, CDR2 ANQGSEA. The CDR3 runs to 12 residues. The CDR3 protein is CSVTGEETEAFF.

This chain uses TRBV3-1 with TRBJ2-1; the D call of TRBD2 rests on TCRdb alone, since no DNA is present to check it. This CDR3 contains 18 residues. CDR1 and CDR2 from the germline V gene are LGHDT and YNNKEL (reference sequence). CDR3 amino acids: CASSTRSGVESSYNEQFF.